This record looks at one TCR beta chain sequence and its context. These data come from a study of neoadjuvant anti-PD-1 for oral cavity cancer. Six replicates per PBMC sample, mostly from about 460 ng of genomic DNA. The protocol was immunoSEQ multiplex PCR, while the TCRdb copy is restricted to in-frame clones and leaves out a portion. The profile shows more than 13,000 clones, about 81% of them singletons. The CDR3 is 16 residues long. Germline values: CDR1 SGHNT, CDR2 YENEEA. V lost 4 bases, J lost 1 base, and 8 bases stayed unmatched. The time point here: after neoadjuvant nivolumab, at surgical resection.

This chain connects TRBV11-3 to TRBJ2-3; 7 nucleotides agree with TRBD2. This receptor was identified in a person aged 35 to 85 with oral cavity squamous cell carcinoma. The sample here was PBMCs, taken after nivolumab (anti-PD-1) treatment. Here the CDR3 reads CASSSPSGGGTDTQYF. Written as DNA, the CDR3 is TGTGCCAGCAGCTCACCCTCTGGGGGGGGCACAGATACGCAGTATTTT.